This T cell receptor (beta chain) was found in a study of CD8+ T cells in alopecia areata. Study outcomes and limitations: Scalp samples also contribute reads from the resident alphabeta T cells found in normal skin. An increase in clonality over normal scalp was evident in lesional scalp, especially alopecia totalis/universalis.

The authors extracted RNA and reverse transcribed it into cDNA as the sequencing template. Sequencing was performed with immunoSEQ multiplex PCR; in TCRdb, only in-frame clones are kept and a portion is missing. Altogether some 180,000 clones are present, around 50% being singletons, with the ten largest covering approximately 4.9%. CDR1 is SGDLS and CDR2 is YYNGEE in the germline V gene. CDR3 length: 15 amino acids. Trimming left V 4 bases short and J 5 bases short, with 18 bases between. Worth noting for this clone: Its target is unknown.

V gene TRBV9 combines with J gene TRBJ2-5; possibly TRBD2 for D (5 bases). The sequencing sample was made of CD8+ T cells sorted from blood. This TCR was recovered from a human donor in good health. The CDR3 region is CASSISRTGGETQYF. CDR3 DNA sequence: TGTGCCAGCAGCATATCTCGGACTGGCGGGGAGACCCAGTACTTC. The variable domain in full, with the rest retrieved from reference TRBV9 and TRBJ2-5, is DSGVTQTPKHLITATGQRVTLRCSPRSGDLSVYWYQQSLDQGLQFLIQYYNGEERAKGNILERFSAQQFPDLHSELNLSSLELGDSALYFCASSISRTGGETQYFGPGTRLLVL.